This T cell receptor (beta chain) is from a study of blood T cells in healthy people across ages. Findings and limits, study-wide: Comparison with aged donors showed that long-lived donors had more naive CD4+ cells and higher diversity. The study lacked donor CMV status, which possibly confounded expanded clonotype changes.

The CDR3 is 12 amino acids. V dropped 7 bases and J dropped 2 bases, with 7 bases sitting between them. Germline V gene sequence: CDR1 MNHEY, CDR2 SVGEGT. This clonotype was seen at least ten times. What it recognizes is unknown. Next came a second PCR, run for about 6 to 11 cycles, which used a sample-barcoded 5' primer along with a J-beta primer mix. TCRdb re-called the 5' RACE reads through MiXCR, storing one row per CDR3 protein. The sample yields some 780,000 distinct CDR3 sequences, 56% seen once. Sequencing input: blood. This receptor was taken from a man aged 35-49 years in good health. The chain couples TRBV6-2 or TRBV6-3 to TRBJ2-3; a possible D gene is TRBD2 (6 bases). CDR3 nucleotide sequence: TGTGCCAGCAAGGACTACACAGATACGCAGTATTTT. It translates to CASKDYTDTQYF.